A single sample gave rise to the 11 T cell receptor beta chains below, sequenced in a study of blood T cell repertoires in COVID-19 (dated by TCRdb to about 2020). Preparation of the library involved the immunoSEQ multiplex PCR assay. TCRdb provides this immuneACCESS table in a form limited to in-frame rearrangements. Some clones are lacking; in checked studies, under half of them reflect an unresolved V gene, and why the rest are absent is not known. This sample gives 190,000 or so clones in total; 85% of them show up just once. Over 15% of the sample lies in the top ten. Sequenced material: PBMCs or T cells enriched from blood (not recorded which). The source of these receptors is a man aged 40-49 years who had recovered from COVID-19.

The chain couples TRBV6-5 to TRBJ1-6; D gene ambiguous. The length of the CDR3 is 14 residues. V was pared by 6 bases and J by 5 bases, with 11 bases between. CDR1 MNHEY and CDR2 SVGAGI come from the germline V gene. The CDR3 DNA reads TGTGCCAGCAGAATGAGAGGTCATAATTCACCCCTCCACTTT. Translation: CASRMRGHNSPLHF.

The V and J genes are TRBV28 and TRBJ1-2; 7 positions agree with TRBD1. The CDR3 length is 14 residues. V trimming: 2 bases; J trimming: 4 bases; junction bases outside the gene matches: 4. The germline V gene has CDR1 MDHEN and CDR2 SYDVKM. The chain's CDR3 is CASSLSRGIYGYTF. DNA for the CDR3: TGTGCCAGCAGTTTAAGCAGGGGGATCTATGGCTACACCTTC.

The chain employs TRBV29-1 and TRBJ1-2; D uncertain. V gave up 0 bases and J gave up 1 base, with 6 bases separating them. This CDR3 has 13 amino acids. Germline CDR1 SQVTM, CDR2 ANQGSEA. Here the CDR3 reads CSVEDKSNYGYTF. The CDR3 bases are TGCAGCGTTGAAGATAAGAGTAACTATGGCTACACCTTC.

The chain links TRBV12-3 or TRBV12-4 to TRBJ1-2; no clear D. Trimming removed 3 bases at V and 1 base at J, with 6 bases between. The CDR3 consists of 13 residues. In DNA, the CDR3 is TGTGCCAGCAGTTTCCTAATTAACTATGGCTACACCTTC. Translated: CASSFLINYGYTF.

The chain uses TRBV28 and TRBJ1-1, with TRBD1 matching 10 bases. Germline CDR1 is MDHEN and CDR2 is SYDVKM. The V and J ends lost 7 bases and 7 bases, in that order; junction bases with no gene match: 9. The CDR3 contains 14 residues. The CDR3 DNA is TGTGCCAGCACCCCGACAGGGGGCGTCAGTGAAGCTTTCTTT. It codes for CASTPTGGVSEAFF. Full variable domain (remainder filled in from reference TRBV28 and TRBJ1-1): DVKVTQSSRYLVKRTGEKVFLECVQDMDHENMFWYRQDPGLGLRLIYFSYDVKMKEKGDIPEGYSVSREKKERFSLILESASTNQTSMYLCASTPTGGVSEAFFGQGTRLTVV.

This clone has a single count. The chain carries TRBV3-1 (or the pseudogene TRBV3-2) and TRBJ2-2; 8 bases line up with TRBD2. CDR1 is LGHDT, CDR2 YNNKEL, per germline (reference sequence). The CDR3 has 15 residues. V was clipped by 1 base and J by 4 bases; unmatched bases: 2. The CDR3 nucleotides read TGTGCCAGCAGCCAAGCGGGAGGGCGCACCGGGGAGCTGTTTTTT. Its protein is CASSQAGGRTGELFF.

This clone was recorded once. The chain employs TRBV6-4 and TRBJ2-1, with D tentatively TRBD2 (5 bases). Looked up from germline, CDR1 is MRHNA and CDR2 is SNTAGT. The CDR3 totals 13 residues. Trimming left V 8 bases short and J 6 bases short, with 14 bases between. For the CDR3, the DNA is TGTGCCAGCTCCCCCGCGGGCTTCAATGAGCAGTTCTTC. This translates into CASSPAGFNEQFF.

Written as DNA, the CDR3 is TGTGCCAGCAGCCCAAAACTCGCCGAAAAACTGTTTTTT. It codes for CASSPKLAEKLFF. The chain carries TRBV5-6 and TRBJ1-4; D unresolved. This CDR3 comprises 13 residues. Germline V gene sequence: CDR1 SGHDT, CDR2 YYEEEE. Trimming left V 4 bases short and J 8 bases short, with 12 bases between.

The rearrangement links TRBV19 to TRBJ1-5; D perhaps matches TRBD1 (5 bases). The CDR3 consists of 15 residues. Germline V gene sequence: CDR1 LNHDA, CDR2 SQIVND (reference sequence). Trimming pared 3 bases from V and 3 bases from J, leaving 12 bases between. The CDR3 reads CASSMPPGLNQPQHF. The CDR3 nucleotides read TGTGCCAGTAGTATGCCCCCAGGGCTCAATCAGCCCCAGCATTTT.

The J gene is TRBJ1-1, the V gene TRBV7-8, with no clear D. Germline lookup yields CDR1 SGHVS and CDR2 FQNEAQ. The CDR3 consists of 14 residues. The V end was cut by 1 base, the J end by 1 base, with 7 bases between. The CDR3 loop is CASSLGDRNTEAFF. DNA of the CDR3: TGTGCCAGCAGCTTAGGCGATCGGAACACTGAAGCTTTCTTT. Drawing the rest from reference TRBV7-8 and TRBJ1-1, the complete variable domain is GAGVSQSPRYKVAKRGQDVALRCDPISGHVSLFWYQQALGQGPEFLTYFQNEAQLDKSGLPSDRFFAERPEGSVSTLKIQRTQQEDSAVYLCASSLGDRNTEAFFGQGTRLTVV.

The rearrangement joins TRBV5-6 to TRBJ2-7, with D perhaps matching TRBD2 (5 bases). The CDR3 is made up of 14 amino acids. The V end lost 2 bases, the J end lost 0 bases, and 9 bases lay between the germline ends. CDR1 SGHDT and CDR2 YYEEEE come from the germline V gene. CDR3 in amino acids: CASSFGGSSYEQYF. CDR3 sequence (DNA): TGTGCCAGCAGCTTTGGTGGGAGCTCCTACGAGCAGTACTTC. Full variable domain (rest looked up from reference TRBV5-6 and TRBJ2-7): DAGVTQSPTHLIKTRGQQVTLRCSPKSGHDTVSWYQQALGQGPQFIFQYYEEEERQRGNFPDRFSGHQFPNYSSELNVNALLLGDSALYLCASSFGGSSYEQYFGPGTRLTVT.